These 19 T cell receptor beta chains share one sample of origin, sequenced in a study of T cells after yellow fever vaccination. MiXCR, run by TCRdb on the 5' RACE reads, gives a single entry per CDR3 protein. The data show a few hundred thousand distinct CDR3 sequences, roughly 5.6% seen once. Sequenced here: CD4+ T cells sorted from PBMCs, sampled on the day of the yellow fever booster vaccination. Receptors originate from a man aged 18 to 29 who received the YFV17D yellow fever vaccine.

The gene calls are TRBV9 and TRBJ2-1; 9 bases align to TRBD2. Germline V gene sequence: CDR1 SGDLS, CDR2 YYNGEE. The CDR3 is made up of 15 amino acids. V trimming: 1 base; J trimming: 4 bases; junction bases outside the gene matches: 3. The CDR3 nucleotides read TGTGCCAGCAGCGTAAGAACTAGCGGGTACAATGAGCAGTTCTTC. Translating it yields CASSVRTSGYNEQFF.

This clonotype was seen ten or more times. The rearrangement uses TRBV20-1 and TRBJ2-7; 8 nucleotides match TRBD1. From germline, CDR1 is DFQATT and CDR2 SNEGSKA (reference sequence). The CDR3 totals 13 residues. Trimming took 0 bases from V and 6 from J; bases not matched to a gene: 4. DNA for the CDR3: TGCAGTGCTAGAGACAGGGGGCAGGCCGAGCAGTACGTC. It specifies CSARDRGQAEQYV.

The V and J genes are TRBV5-4 and TRBJ2-5; no firm D call. V was clipped by 1 base and J by 2 bases, with 12 bases between them. CDR1 and CDR2 (germline): SGHNT, YYREEE (reference sequence). CDR3 length: 15 residues. The CDR3 coding sequence is TGTGCCAGCAGCTTGACTCCGGGCGCGCAAGAGACCCAGTACTTC. As protein: CASSLTPGAQETQYF.

In its sample, this clonotype was seen many times. The chain carries TRBV20-1 and TRBJ2-7; D unclear. The CDR3 loop spans 13 amino acids. Germline assignment: CDR1 DFQATT and CDR2 SNEGSKA (reference sequence). V dropped 3 bases and J dropped 0 bases, with 9 bases sitting between them. CDR3 in DNA: TGCAGTGCTAGGACCTCGACCTCCTACGAGCAGTACGTC. This encodes CSARTSTSYEQYV.

This clonotype was seen a handful of times. The chain uses TRBV4-1 and TRBJ1-2, with 7 bases aligning to TRBD1. The germline V gene has CDR1 MGHRA and CDR2 YSYEKL. J was trimmed by 6 bases and V by 1 base; bases with no gene match: 8. The length of the CDR3 is 15 residues. The CDR3 sequence is CASSQAGGRRDGYTF. CDR3 DNA: TGCGCCAGCAGCCAAGCAGGGGGGCGCAGGGATGGCTACACCTTC.

V usage is TRBV5-1 and J usage is TRBJ1-1; D possibly corresponds to TRBD1 (6 bases). Germline V gene data show CDR1 as SGHRS and CDR2 as YFSETQ. The CDR3 runs 16 residues. Trimming removed 3 bases at V and 4 bases at J, with 19 bases between. The CDR3 DNA sequence: TGCGCCAGCAGCTCGGCGCCTCAAGGGGGGGGCACTGAAGCTTTCTTT. This encodes CASSSAPQGGGTEAFF.

This clonotype was counted a few times. V is TRBV6-5 and J is TRBJ2-3, with D hard to call. The CDR3 is 14 amino acids. Germline lookup yields CDR1 MNHEY and CDR2 SVGAGI. The ends were cut back, 0 bases at V and 3 bases at J, with 7 bases in the middle. CDR3 residues: CASSYSGITDTQYF. CDR3 nucleotides: TGTGCCAGCAGTTACTCGGGGATTACAGATACGCAGTATTTT.

This sequence joins TRBV18 and TRBJ2-2; possible D gene TRBD1, 5 bases. There are 17 residues in the CDR3. V lost 3 bases and J 0 bases, leaving 14 bases between the germline ends. The germline gives CDR1 KGHSH, CDR2 LQKENI. CDR3 protein: CASSPLGAVSNTGELFF. CDR3 in DNA: TGTGCCAGCTCACCGCTTGGGGCCGTCTCGAACACCGGGGAGCTGTTTTTT.

This clonotype was seen at least ten times. The rearrangement uses TRBV18 and TRBJ2-7, with a tentative D call TRBD2 (6 bases). CDR3 size: 15 residues. Germline V CDR1 and CDR2: KGHSH, LQKENI. Trimming shortened V by 3 bases and J by 4 bases, and 16 bases separated the two germline ends. CDR3 bases: TGTGCCAGCTCACCGGGTCTTCGGGCGGGATACGAGCAGTACGTC. Its protein is CASSPGLRAGYEQYV.

This chain links TRBV7-8 with TRBJ2-3; weak D call: TRBD1 (6 bases). This CDR3 is built from 14 residues. Germline CDR1 is SGHVS and CDR2 is FQNEAQ. Trimming stripped 5 bases from V and 2 bases from J, with 11 bases between. CDR3 sequence reads: CASSMDSFTDTQYF. The CDR3 DNA is TGTGCCAGCAGCATGGACAGTTTCACAGATACGCAGTATTTT.

A few counts support this clonotype. The rearrangement uses TRBV4-1 and TRBJ1-2; TRBD1 matches at 7 bases. With 2 bases clipped from V and 7 bases from J, the junction kept 7 bases outside the gene matches. This CDR3 region has 14 residues. The germline V gene has CDR1 MGHRA and CDR2 YSYEKL. The chain's CDR3 is CASSQQEGARGYTF. The CDR3 DNA reads as TGCGCCAGCAGCCAACAAGAGGGGGCGCGTGGCTACACCTTC.

This clonotype was recorded many times. V is TRBV20-1 and J is TRBJ2-5; the match to TRBD1 covers 7 bases. The CDR3 sequence is 13 residues long. The V segment lost 5 bases and the J segment 2 bases; nucleotides outside the gene matches: 5. Germline-derived CDR1 and CDR2 are DFQATT and SNEGSKA (reference sequence). Here the CDR3 DNA reads TGCAGTGCTGGGTTCAGGGGGCAAGAGACCCAGTACTTC. This encodes CSAGFRGQETQYF.

This clonotype turned up a few times. V gene TRBV24-1 combines with J gene TRBJ2-1, with D possibly matching TRBD2 (5 bases). This CDR3 contains 12 residues. V shed 7 bases and J shed 2 bases, with 5 bases lying between them. CDR1 and CDR2 (germline): KGHDR, SFDVKD. The CDR3 nucleotides are TGTGCCACCAGCGGGACCTACAATGAGCAGTTCTTC. Translated: CATSGTYNEQFF.

This clonotype turned up a few times. V is TRBV5-4 and J is TRBJ2-2, with 15 nucleotides matching TRBD2. V lost 2 bases to trimming and J lost 7 bases; unmatched junction nucleotides: 6. The CDR3 is made up of 17 amino acids. Per the germline V gene, CDR1 is SGHNT and CDR2 is YYREEE (reference sequence). The CDR3 loop reads CASSLPGLAGGSGELFF. CDR3 sequence (DNA): TGTGCCAGCAGCTTACCGGGACTAGCGGGGGGTAGCGGGGAGCTGTTTTTT.

V gene TRBV5-4 combines with J gene TRBJ2-5, with D perhaps TRBD2 (6 bases). The CDR3 length is 15 residues. Per the germline V gene, CDR1 is SGHNT and CDR2 is YYREEE (reference sequence). Trimming cost V 0 bases and J 5 bases, with 14 bases left between them. CDR3 amino acids: CASSLVGGFFETQYF. As DNA, the CDR3 is TGTGCCAGCAGCTTGGTAGGAGGGTTTTTTGAGACCCAGTACTTC.

This clonotype has just a few counts. The chain couples TRBV6-5 to TRBJ1-2, with 9 bases aligning to TRBD1. Germline CDR1 reads MNHEY; CDR2 reads SVGAGI. This CDR3 is built from 12 residues. The J segment lost 14 bases and the V segment lost 6 bases, leaving 10 bases of the junction unmatched. The CDR3 protein is CASSAPGTGLTF. The DNA of the CDR3 is TGTGCCAGCAGCGCACCCGGGACAGGGCTAACCTTC.

Only a few counts were recorded for this clonotype. The rearrangement joins TRBV6-5 to TRBJ1-4; TRBD1 matches 11 bases. The germline CDR1 and CDR2 sequences are MNHEY and SVGAGI. V shed 2 bases and J 8 bases; nucleotides not matched to a gene: 4. This CDR3 is 15 amino acids long. DNA for the CDR3: TGTGCCAGCAGTTACACCGGGACAGGGGGGGAAAAACTGTTTTTT. Its translation: CASSYTGTGGEKLFF.

This clonotype was observed many times. The gene calls are TRBV11-2 and TRBJ2-7; maybe TRBD1 (5 bases). Germline assignment: CDR1 SGHAT and CDR2 FQNNGV. The CDR3 extends over 12 amino acids. Trimming removed 2 bases from V and 5 bases from J, with 7 bases in between. The CDR3 DNA is TGTGCCAGCAGCTTACAGGGCCACGAGCAGTACTTC. Its translation is CASSLQGHEQYF.

This sequence joins TRBV7-2 and TRBJ2-5; a possible D gene is TRBD1 (6 bases). V was clipped by 5 bases and J by 5 bases, with 18 bases between them. This CDR3 spans 15 amino acids. The germline V gene has CDR1 SGHTA and CDR2 FQGNSA. CDR3 DNA sequence: TGTGCCAGCAGCCCGGACAGCCAACCATCGGAGACCCAGTACTTC. Residues: CASSPDSQPSETQYF. Together with reference TRBV7-2 and TRBJ2-5, the CDR3 gives the full variable domain: GAGVSQSPSNKVTEKGKDVELRCDPISGHTALYWYRQSLGQGLEFLIYFQGNSAPDKSGLPSDRFSAERTGGSVSTLTIQRTQQEDSAVYLCASSPDSQPSETQYFGPGTRLLVL.